Presented here are 28 T cell receptor beta chains from one specimen sequenced in a study of blood T cells in healthy people across ages. A second PCR, run for roughly 7 to 12 cycles, used a sample-barcoded 5' primer plus a J-beta primer mix. TCRdb re-analysed the 5' RACE reads in MiXCR, keeping a single row per CDR3 protein. The sample holds 600,000 to 1,000,000 distinct CDR3 sequences; 55% to 75% are singletons and the top ten take approximately 21%. The sample comprised blood. Receptors were obtained from a man aged 30 to 45 in good health.

This chain links TRBV5-1 with TRBJ2-3; TRBD1 matches at 7 bases. V lost 3 bases, J lost 2 bases, and 3 bases stayed unmatched. CDR1 and CDR2 (germline): SGHRS, YFSETQ. This CDR3 is built from 14 residues. The CDR3 is CASSWDSYTDTQYF. The CDR3 nucleotides read TGCGCCAGCAGCTGGGACAGCTACACAGATACGCAGTATTTT.

This clonotype appeared once. A much larger clone differs from this one at a single base, so this may be a read error. This rearrangement joins TRBV7-9 to TRBJ1-1; TRBD1 aligns across 9 bases. CDR1 is SEHNR, CDR2 FQNEAQ, per germline (reference sequence). The CDR3 runs 12 residues. CDR3: CASSPTGGEDFF. The CDR3, as DNA: TGTGCCAGCAGCCCGACAGGGGGGGAAGATTTCTTT.

This chain connects TRBV29-1 to TRBJ1-1; TRBD1 might be the D (5 bases). Trimming cost V 1 base and J 11 bases, with 8 bases left between them. This CDR3 comprises 10 residues. CDR1 and CDR2 (germline): SQVTM, ANQGSEA. Written as DNA, the CDR3 is TGCAGCGTTGAAGCTGGGACGGCTTTCTTT. This gives the protein CSVEAGTAFF.

The rearrangement uses TRBV27 and TRBJ1-1; the D is unclear. The CDR3 has 13 amino acids. The ends were cut back, 5 bases at V and 3 bases at J, with 10 bases in the middle. From germline, CDR1 is MNHEY and CDR2 SMNVEV (reference sequence). The CDR3 spells CASSHTAYTEAFF. DNA of the CDR3: TGTGCCAGCAGTCACACAGCTTACACTGAAGCTTTCTTT.

The V call is TRBV6-2 or TRBV6-3, the J call TRBJ1-2; no clear D. CDR1 and CDR2 from the germline V gene are MNHEY and SVGEGT. Trimming stripped 4 bases from V and 8 bases from J, with 17 bases between. This CDR3 spans 14 amino acids. DNA of the CDR3: TGTGCCAGCAGTTCCAGGCTTGAATATAACGGCTACACCTTC. Translation: CASSSRLEYNGYTF.

The chain's CDR3 is CASSLVVGGQETQYF. DNA of the CDR3: TGTGCCAGCAGCTTAGTCGTGGGTGGTCAAGAGACCCAGTACTTC. The rearrangement joins TRBV7-2 to TRBJ2-7, with unresolved D. The closer fit of TRBJ2-5 to the DNA end suggests the J call may be wrong. CDR1 and CDR2 (germline): SGHTA, FQGNSA. The CDR3 covers 15 residues.

The genes are TRBV29-1 and TRBJ2-3; TRBD1 is a possible D gene (5 bases). This CDR3 comprises 15 residues. Germline CDR1 reads SQVTM; CDR2 reads ANQGSEA. The V end lost 3 bases, the J end lost 8 bases, and 21 bases lay between the germline ends. The CDR3 DNA is TGCAGCGTTGACTCCCGACAGCTCCAGGGTCTTACGCAGTATTTT. It encodes CSVDSRQLQGLTQYF.

The chain links TRBV10-3 to TRBJ2-7; possibly TRBD1 or TRBD2 for D (5 bases each). V shed 6 bases and J shed 6 bases, with 30 bases lying between them. CDR3 length: 18 residues. Per germline, CDR1 ENHRY and CDR2 SYGVKD. CDR3 in amino acids: CAIRPSGTAELLAREQYF. The CDR3 region has the DNA TGTGCCATCAGGCCCTCCGGGACCGCCGAACTTCTAGCCCGCGAGCAGTACTTC.

The chain employs TRBV3-1 and TRBJ2-1; D is unresolved. The CDR3 consists of 12 residues. Deletions cut 0 bases from V and 10 bases from J, with 7 bases between. Germline CDR1 reads LGHDT; CDR2 reads YNNKEL (reference sequence). CDR3 amino acids: CASSQDQGEQFF. The CDR3 DNA reads TGTGCCAGCAGCCAAGATCAAGGCGAGCAGTTCTTC.

This sequence joins TRBV20-1 and TRBJ2-7; 8 nucleotides match TRBD1. Trimming at V came to 6 bases and at J to 2 bases, leaving 9 bases not matched to a gene. This CDR3 has 14 residues. From germline, CDR1 is DFQATT and CDR2 SNEGSKA (reference sequence). The CDR3 sequence: CSAPAGTGTYEQYF. The CDR3 bases are TGCAGTGCGCCTGCCGGGACAGGCACCTACGAGCAGTACTTC.

This clonotype was recorded a few times. The CDR3 reads CATSIGHGGSKFF. As DNA, the CDR3 is TGTGCCACCAGCATAGGTCACGGGGGTAGCAAGTTCTTC. V is TRBV15 and J is TRBJ2-1, with a weak D call TRBD2 (6 bases). Trimming stripped 4 bases from V and 14 bases from J, with 18 bases between. The CDR3 contains 13 residues. Per the germline V gene, CDR1 is LNHNV and CDR2 is YYDKDF (reference sequence).

The V call is TRBV12-3 or TRBV12-4, the J call TRBJ2-1; D is undetermined. This CDR3 is 12 amino acids long. Trimming took 7 bases from V and 10 from J, leaving 14 bases between them. CDR3 sequence (DNA): TGTGCCAGCACCGCCAGGATGGGGGAGCAGTTCTTC. Protein product: CASTARMGEQFF.

V gene TRBV29-1 combines with J gene TRBJ2-1, with a possible D match to TRBD1 (6 bases). The CDR3 has 12 amino acids. Trimming pared 7 bases from V and 10 bases from J, leaving 17 bases between. CDR1 SQVTM and CDR2 ANQGSEA come from the germline V gene. The CDR3, as DNA: TGCAGCGCGATGGACAGCCCGAGGGAGCAGTTCTTC. Its protein product is CSAMDSPREQFF.

The chain has TRBV20-1 and TRBJ1-6; D gene uncertain. Looked up from germline, CDR1 is DFQATT and CDR2 is SNEGSKA (reference sequence). The CDR3 spans 15 residues. V was trimmed by 5 bases and J by 5 bases, leaving 16 bases between them. The CDR3 spells CSAVSGRMDNSPLHF. CDR3 coding DNA: TGCAGTGCTGTATCCGGACGGATGGATAATTCACCCCTCCACTTT.

The genes are TRBV9 and TRBJ1-4, with a weak D call TRBD1 (5 bases). Germline CDR1 is SGDLS and CDR2 is YYNGEE. V was trimmed by 5 bases and J by 2 bases, leaving 7 bases between them. This CDR3 contains 13 residues. CDR3 nucleotides: TGTGCCAGCAGTAAGGGGACTAATGAAAAACTGTTTTTT. Translated, it gives CASSKGTNEKLFF.

CDR3 sequence reads: CASSFNRGEDGYTF. The CDR3 DNA sequence: TGTGCCAGCAGCTTTAATAGGGGTGAGGATGGCTACACCTTC. V gene TRBV7-9 combines with J gene TRBJ1-2; maybe TRBD1 (5 bases). V lost 3 bases and J lost 6, with 14 bases in between. From germline, CDR1 is SEHNR and CDR2 FQNEAQ (reference sequence). CDR3 length: 14 amino acids.

The chain combines TRBV5-1 with TRBJ1-5, with D unclear. The germline V gene has CDR1 SGHRS and CDR2 YFSETQ. The CDR3 is 15 amino acids. The ends were cut back, 4 bases at V and 4 bases at J, with 15 bases in the middle. In nucleotides, the CDR3 is TGCGCCAGCAGCCCGGACGGCTTTGATAATCAGCCCCAGCATTTT. It is translated as CASSPDGFDNQPQHF.

J is TRBJ1-1 and V is TRBV6-5; 8 bases map to TRBD1. Looked up from germline, CDR1 is MNHEY and CDR2 is SVGAGI. This CDR3 spans 14 amino acids. Losses at the gene ends were 2 bases for V and 3 bases for J; bases not matched to a gene: 2. The CDR3 loop reads CASSYGTGDTEAFF. CDR3 nucleotide sequence: TGTGCCAGCAGTTACGGGACAGGAGACACTGAAGCTTTCTTT.

This clonotype was seen a handful of times. The rearrangement joins TRBV20-1 to TRBJ2-1, with 9 bases identical to TRBD2. Germline V gene sequence: CDR1 DFQATT, CDR2 SNEGSKA (reference sequence). The CDR3 runs to 15 residues. V gave up 5 bases and J gave up 2 bases; unmatched junction bases: 7. CDR3 sequence: CSARNIAGAYNEQFF. CDR3 DNA sequence: TGCAGTGCTCGAAACATAGCGGGAGCCTACAATGAGCAGTTCTTC.

This clonotype was observed a few times. The chain couples TRBV20-1 to TRBJ2-7; the D is unclear. CDR3 length: 12 amino acids. Germline V gene sequence: CDR1 DFQATT, CDR2 SNEGSKA (reference sequence). V lost 2 bases, J lost 6 bases, and 11 bases lay in between. The CDR3 region is CSARRSVGEQYF. The CDR3 DNA reads TGCAGTGCTAGACGTAGTGTTGGCGAGCAGTACTTC.

The chain employs TRBV13 and TRBJ2-3; 7 bases line up with TRBD2. CDR3 length: 15 residues. Losses at the gene ends were 1 base for V and 5 bases for J; bases not matched to a gene: 6. Germline V gene data show CDR1 as PRHDT and CDR2 as FYEKMQ (reference sequence). CDR3: CASSLVTGGEDTQYF. The CDR3 region has the DNA TGTGCCAGCAGCTTAGTGACGGGAGGAGAAGATACGCAGTATTTT.

This clonotype was observed a few times. The V call is TRBV12-3 or TRBV12-4, the J call TRBJ2-1; 7 bases agree with TRBD2. CDR3 size: 15 residues. V was clipped by 6 bases and J by 7 bases; unmatched bases: 12. CDR3 nucleotide sequence: TGTGCCAGCAGACGAGCGGGGACGGGGTGGAATGAGCAGTTCTTC. Translating it yields CASRRAGTGWNEQFF.

This sequence joins TRBV20-1 and TRBJ1-5, with D perhaps TRBD1 (6 bases). Germline values: CDR1 DFQATT, CDR2 SNEGSKA (reference sequence). The CDR3 loop spans 15 amino acids. V was shortened by 2 bases and J by 4 bases, with 15 bases between the two germline ends. The CDR3, as DNA: TGCAGTGCTAGACCCCGGGACAAGGGGAATCAGCCCCAGCATTTT. Translating gives CSARPRDKGNQPQHF.

This chain links TRBV13 with TRBJ2-5; the match to TRBD1 covers 8 bases. The DNA end is a closer match to TRBJ2-7, so the J assignment may be wrong. CDR3 length: 14 residues. CDR1 and CDR2 (germline): PRHDT, FYEKMQ (reference sequence). The CDR3 nucleotides read TGTGCCAGCAGCTTAGGGACAGGGGTCAGCGAGCAGTACTTC. Residues: CASSLGTGVSEQYF.

The rearrangement links TRBV29-1 to TRBJ2-3; the match to TRBD1 covers 9 bases. CDR3 length: 18 amino acids. Germline V gives CDR1 SQVTM, CDR2 ANQGSEA. With V trimmed by 4 bases and J by 3 bases, 17 bases remained unmatched. Here the CDR3 reads CSVGGMSRGQGITDTQYF. CDR3 coding DNA: TGCAGCGTTGGAGGAATGAGTCGGGGACAGGGAATAACAGATACGCAGTATTTT.

Notes on this clonotype: The junction does not match germline at one end; this may be a read error. The chain joins TRBV5-1 to TRBJ1-1, with 7 bases lining up with TRBD1. The germline V gene encodes CDR1 SGHRS and CDR2 YFSETQ. CDR3 length equals 14 residues. The DNA of the CDR3 is TGCGCCAGCAGCACCGGGACAGAGAACACTGGAGCTTTCTTT. Translated: CASSTGTENTGAFF.

The table lists this clonotype with a few counts. The V call is TRBV4-3, the J call TRBJ2-7; no definite D call. V lost 0 bases to trimming and J lost 2 bases, with 8 bases between them. CDR1 LGHNA and CDR2 YSLEER come from the germline V gene. This CDR3 contains 14 residues. DNA of the CDR3: TGCGCCAGCAGCCAAGAGACTGGTACCTACGAGCAGTACTTC. Residues: CASSQETGTYEQYF.

The V gene is TRBV2, the J gene TRBJ2-2; D ambiguous. The germline V gene encodes CDR1 SNHLY and CDR2 FYNNEI. V dropped 2 bases and J dropped 5 bases, with 9 bases sitting between them. The CDR3 has 14 residues. The CDR3 sequence is CASSERVSTGELFF. The CDR3 DNA reads TGTGCCAGCAGTGAAAGAGTATCGACCGGGGAGCTGTTTTTT. The entire variable domain, with the rest obtained from reference TRBV2 and TRBJ2-2, is as follows: EPEVTQTPSHQVTQMGQEVILRCVPISNHLYFYWYRQILGQKVEFLVSFYNNEISEKSEIFDDQFSVERPDGSNFTLKIRSTKLEDSAMYFCASSERVSTGELFFGEGSRLTVL.